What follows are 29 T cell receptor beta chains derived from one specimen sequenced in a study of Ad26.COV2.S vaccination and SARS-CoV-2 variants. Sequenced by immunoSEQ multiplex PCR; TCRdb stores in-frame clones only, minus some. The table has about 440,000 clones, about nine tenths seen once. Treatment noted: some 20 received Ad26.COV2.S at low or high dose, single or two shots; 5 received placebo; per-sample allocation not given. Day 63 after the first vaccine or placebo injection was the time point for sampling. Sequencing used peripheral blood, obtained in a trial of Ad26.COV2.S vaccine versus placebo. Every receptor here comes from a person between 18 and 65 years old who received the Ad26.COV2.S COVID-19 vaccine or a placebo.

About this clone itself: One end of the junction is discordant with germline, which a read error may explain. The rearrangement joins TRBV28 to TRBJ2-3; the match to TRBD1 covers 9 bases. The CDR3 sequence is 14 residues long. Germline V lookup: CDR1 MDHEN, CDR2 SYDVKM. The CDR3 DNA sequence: TGTGCCAGCAGCCATACAGGGGGCACCGATACGCAGTATTTT. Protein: CASSHTGGTDTQYF.

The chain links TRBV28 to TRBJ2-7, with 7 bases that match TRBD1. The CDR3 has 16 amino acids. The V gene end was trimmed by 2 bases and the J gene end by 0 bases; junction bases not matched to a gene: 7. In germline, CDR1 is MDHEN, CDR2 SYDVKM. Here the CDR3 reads CASSLVQGLLSYEQYF. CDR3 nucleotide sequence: TGTGCCAGCAGTTTAGTACAGGGGTTACTCTCCTACGAGCAGTACTTC.

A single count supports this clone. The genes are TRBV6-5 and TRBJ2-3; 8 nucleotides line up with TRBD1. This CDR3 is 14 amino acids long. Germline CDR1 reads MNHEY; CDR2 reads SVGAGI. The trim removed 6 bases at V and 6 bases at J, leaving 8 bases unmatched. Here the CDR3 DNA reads TGTGCCAGCAGGACAGGGGCGCCCCGGGATACGCAGTATTTT. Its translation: CASRTGAPRDTQYF.

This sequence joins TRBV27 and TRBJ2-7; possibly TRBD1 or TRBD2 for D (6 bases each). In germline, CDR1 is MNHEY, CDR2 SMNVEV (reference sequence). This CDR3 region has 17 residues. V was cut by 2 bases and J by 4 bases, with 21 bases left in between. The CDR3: CASSLGLLEGGLYEQYF. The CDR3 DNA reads TGTGCCAGCAGTTTAGGTCTCTTGGAGGGGGGATTGTACGAGCAGTACTTC.

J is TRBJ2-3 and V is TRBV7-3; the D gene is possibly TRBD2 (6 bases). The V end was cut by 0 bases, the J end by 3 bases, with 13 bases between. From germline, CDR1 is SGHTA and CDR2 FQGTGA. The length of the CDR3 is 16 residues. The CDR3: CASSLTGGIGTDTQYF. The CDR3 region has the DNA TGTGCCAGCAGCTTAACCGGCGGGATTGGGACAGATACGCAGTATTTT. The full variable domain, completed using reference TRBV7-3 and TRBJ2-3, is GAGVSQTPSNKVTEKGKYVELRCDPISGHTALYWYRQSLGQGPEFLIYFQGTGAADDSGLPNDRFFAVRPEGSVSTLKIQRTERGDSAVYLCASSLTGGIGTDTQYFGPGTRLTVL.

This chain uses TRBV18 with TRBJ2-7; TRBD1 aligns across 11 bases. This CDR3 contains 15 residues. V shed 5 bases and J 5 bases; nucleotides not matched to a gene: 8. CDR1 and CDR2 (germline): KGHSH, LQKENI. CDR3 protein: CASSEGQGVFDEQYF. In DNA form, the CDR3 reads TGTGCCAGCTCAGAGGGACAGGGGGTATTTGACGAGCAGTACTTC.

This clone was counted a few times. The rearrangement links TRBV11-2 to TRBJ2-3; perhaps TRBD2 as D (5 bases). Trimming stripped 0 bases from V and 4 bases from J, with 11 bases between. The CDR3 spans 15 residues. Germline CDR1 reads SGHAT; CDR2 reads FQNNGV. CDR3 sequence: CASSLEGAGADTQYF. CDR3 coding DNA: TGTGCCAGCAGCTTAGAGGGAGCCGGCGCAGATACGCAGTATTTT.

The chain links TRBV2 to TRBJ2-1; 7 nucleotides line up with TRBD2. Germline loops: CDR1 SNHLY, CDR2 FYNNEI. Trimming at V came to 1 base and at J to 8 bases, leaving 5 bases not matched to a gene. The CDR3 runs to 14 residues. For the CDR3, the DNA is TGTGCCAGCAGTGAAGGCGGGAGCGTTCATGAGCAGTTCTTC. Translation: CASSEGGSVHEQFF.

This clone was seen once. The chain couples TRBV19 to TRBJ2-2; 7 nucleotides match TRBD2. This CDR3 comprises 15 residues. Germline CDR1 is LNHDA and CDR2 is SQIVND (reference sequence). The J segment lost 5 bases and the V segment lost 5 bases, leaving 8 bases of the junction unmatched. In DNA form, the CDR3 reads TGTGCCAGTAGTCCCCGACTAGCAGCTACCGGGGAGCTGTTTTTT. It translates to CASSPRLAATGELFF.

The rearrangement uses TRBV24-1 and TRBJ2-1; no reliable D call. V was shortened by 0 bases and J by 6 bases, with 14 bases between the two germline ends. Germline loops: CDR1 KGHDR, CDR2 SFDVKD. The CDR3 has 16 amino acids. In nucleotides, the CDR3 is TGTGCCACCAGTGATTTGGGTAGCCTATCCCCCAATGAGCAGTTCTTC. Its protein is CATSDLGSLSPNEQFF.

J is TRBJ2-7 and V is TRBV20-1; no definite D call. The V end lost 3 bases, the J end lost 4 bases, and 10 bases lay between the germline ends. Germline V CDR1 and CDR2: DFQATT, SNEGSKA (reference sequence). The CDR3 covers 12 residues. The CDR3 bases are TGCAGTGCTAGTATAGGGAAATACGAGCAGTACTTC. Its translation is CSASIGKYEQYF.

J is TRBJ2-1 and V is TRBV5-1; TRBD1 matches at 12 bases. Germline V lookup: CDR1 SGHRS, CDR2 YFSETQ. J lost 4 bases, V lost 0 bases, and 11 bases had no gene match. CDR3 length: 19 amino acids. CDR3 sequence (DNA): TGCGCCAGCAGCTTGGGGGACAGGGGGCGGCTAGCGCCGTACAATGAGCAGTTCTTC. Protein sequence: CASSLGDRGRLAPYNEQFF.

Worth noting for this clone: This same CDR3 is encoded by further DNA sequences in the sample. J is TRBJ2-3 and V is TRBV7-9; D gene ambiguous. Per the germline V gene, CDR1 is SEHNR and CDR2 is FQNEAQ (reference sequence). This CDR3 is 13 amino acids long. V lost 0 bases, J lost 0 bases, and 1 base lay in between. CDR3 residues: CASSLASTDTQYF. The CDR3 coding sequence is TGTGCCAGCAGCTTAGCTAGCACAGATACGCAGTATTTT. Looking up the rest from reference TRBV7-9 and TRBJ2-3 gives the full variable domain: DTGVSQNPRHKITKRGQNVTFRCDPISEHNRLYWYRQTLGQGPEFLTYFQNEAQLEKSRLLSDRFSAERPKGSFSTLEIQRTEQGDSAMYLCASSLASTDTQYFGPGTRLTVL.

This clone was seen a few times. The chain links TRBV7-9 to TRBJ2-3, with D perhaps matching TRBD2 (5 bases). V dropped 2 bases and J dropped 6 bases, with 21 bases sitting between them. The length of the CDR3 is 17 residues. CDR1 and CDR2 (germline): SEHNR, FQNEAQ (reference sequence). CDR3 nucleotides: TGTGCCAGCAGCTTATTTTCTAGCTCGGGGTATATGGATACGCAGTATTTT. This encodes CASSLFSSSGYMDTQYF.

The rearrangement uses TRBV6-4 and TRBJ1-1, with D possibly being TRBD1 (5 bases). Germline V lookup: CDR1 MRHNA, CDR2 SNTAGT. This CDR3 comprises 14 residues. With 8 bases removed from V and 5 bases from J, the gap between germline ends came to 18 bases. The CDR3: CASHPGTPETEAFF. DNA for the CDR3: TGTGCCAGCCATCCGGGGACCCCGGAGACTGAAGCTTTCTTT.

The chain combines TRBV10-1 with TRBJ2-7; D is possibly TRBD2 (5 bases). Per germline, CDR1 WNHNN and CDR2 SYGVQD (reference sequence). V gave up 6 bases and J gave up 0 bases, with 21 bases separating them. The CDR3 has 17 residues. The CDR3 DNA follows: TGCGCCAGCAGGGAAGTGCTTGTGACGGGGAGCTCCTACGAGCAGTACTTC. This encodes CASREVLVTGSSYEQYF.

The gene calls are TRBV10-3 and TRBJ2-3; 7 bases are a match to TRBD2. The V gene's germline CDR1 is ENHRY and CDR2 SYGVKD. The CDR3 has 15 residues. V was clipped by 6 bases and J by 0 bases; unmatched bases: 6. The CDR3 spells CAIRALGGSTDTQYF. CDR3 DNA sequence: TGTGCCATCAGAGCTCTGGGGGGGAGCACAGATACGCAGTATTTT.

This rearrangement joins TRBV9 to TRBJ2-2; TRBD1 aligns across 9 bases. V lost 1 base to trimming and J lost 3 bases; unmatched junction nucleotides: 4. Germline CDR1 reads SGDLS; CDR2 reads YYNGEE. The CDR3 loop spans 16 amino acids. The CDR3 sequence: CASSVHRTGDTGELFF. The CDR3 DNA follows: TGTGCCAGCAGCGTACATCGGACAGGGGACACCGGGGAGCTGTTTTTT.

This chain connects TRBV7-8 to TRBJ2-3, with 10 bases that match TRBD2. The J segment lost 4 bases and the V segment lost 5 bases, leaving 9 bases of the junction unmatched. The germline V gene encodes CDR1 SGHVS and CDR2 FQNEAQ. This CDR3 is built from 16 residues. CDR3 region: CASSSGLAVGADTQYF. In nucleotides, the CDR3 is TGTGCCAGCAGCAGCGGACTAGCGGTCGGGGCAGATACGCAGTATTTT.

The CDR3 sequence: CASSGVEAEAFF. The DNA for the CDR3 is TGTGCCAGCAGCGGAGTAGAGGCTGAAGCTTTCTTT. The V and J genes are TRBV7-9 and TRBJ1-1; no reliable D call. Germline CDR1 SEHNR, CDR2 FQNEAQ (reference sequence). V lost 5 bases and J lost 6, with 10 bases in between. This CDR3 is built from 12 residues.

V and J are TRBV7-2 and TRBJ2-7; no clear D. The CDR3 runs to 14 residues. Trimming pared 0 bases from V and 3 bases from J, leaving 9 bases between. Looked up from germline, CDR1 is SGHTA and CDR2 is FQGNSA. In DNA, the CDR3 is TGTGCCAGCAGCTTAGCGCGTAGGGACTACGAGCAGTACTTC. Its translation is CASSLARRDYEQYF.

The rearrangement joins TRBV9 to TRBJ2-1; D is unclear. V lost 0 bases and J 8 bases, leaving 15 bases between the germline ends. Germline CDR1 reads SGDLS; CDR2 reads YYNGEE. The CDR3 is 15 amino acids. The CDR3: CASSVGLYRVDEQFF. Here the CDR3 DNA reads TGTGCCAGCAGCGTAGGGCTCTATCGGGTAGATGAGCAGTTCTTC.

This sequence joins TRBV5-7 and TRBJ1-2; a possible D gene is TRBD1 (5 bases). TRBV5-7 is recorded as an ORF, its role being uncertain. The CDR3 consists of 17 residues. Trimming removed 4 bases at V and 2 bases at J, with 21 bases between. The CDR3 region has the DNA TGTGCCAGCAGCACGGGACTTTTCAACAGAAGGAACTATGGCTACACCTTC. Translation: CASSTGLFNRRNYGYTF.

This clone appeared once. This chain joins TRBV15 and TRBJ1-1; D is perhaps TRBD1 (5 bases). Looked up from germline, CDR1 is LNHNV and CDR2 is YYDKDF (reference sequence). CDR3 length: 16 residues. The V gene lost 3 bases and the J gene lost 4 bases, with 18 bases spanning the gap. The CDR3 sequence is CATSRRAGGGRTEAFF. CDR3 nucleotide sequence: TGTGCCACCAGCAGGAGGGCTGGGGGGGGTCGCACTGAAGCTTTCTTT.

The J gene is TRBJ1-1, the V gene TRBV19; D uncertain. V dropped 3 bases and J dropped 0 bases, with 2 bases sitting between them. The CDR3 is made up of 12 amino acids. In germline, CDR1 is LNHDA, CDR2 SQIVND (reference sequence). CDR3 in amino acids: CASSMLNTEAFF. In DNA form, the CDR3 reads TGTGCCAGTAGTATGCTGAACACTGAAGCTTTCTTT.

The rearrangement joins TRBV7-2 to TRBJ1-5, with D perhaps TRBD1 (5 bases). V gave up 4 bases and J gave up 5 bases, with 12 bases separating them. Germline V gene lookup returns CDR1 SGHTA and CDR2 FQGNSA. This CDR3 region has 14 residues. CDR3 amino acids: CASSSRGDYQPQHF. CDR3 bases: TGTGCCAGCAGCTCCCGAGGGGATTATCAGCCCCAGCATTTT.

The CDR3 region has the DNA TGTGCCAGCAGGCCGGGGGCAAGTAGCAATCAGCCCCAGCATTTT. This gives the protein CASRPGASSNQPQHF. The V and J genes are TRBV6-5 and TRBJ1-5, with a tentative D call TRBD1 (6 bases). Per germline, CDR1 MNHEY and CDR2 SVGAGI. CDR3 size: 15 residues. Between the trimmed V and J ends, which lost 6 bases and 0 bases, there was a span of 12 bases.

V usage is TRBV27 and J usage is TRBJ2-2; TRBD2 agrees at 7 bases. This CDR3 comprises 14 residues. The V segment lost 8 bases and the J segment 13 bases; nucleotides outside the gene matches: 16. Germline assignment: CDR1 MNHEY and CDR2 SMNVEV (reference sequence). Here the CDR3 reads CASSLRASGRRLFF. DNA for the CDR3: TGTGCCAGCTCCCTGAGGGCTAGCGGTCGCAGGCTGTTTTTT.

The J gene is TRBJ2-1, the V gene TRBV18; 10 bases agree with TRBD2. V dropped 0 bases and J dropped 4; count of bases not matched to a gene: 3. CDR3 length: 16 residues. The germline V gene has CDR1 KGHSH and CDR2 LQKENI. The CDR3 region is CASSPPLAGAYNEQFF. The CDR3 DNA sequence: TGTGCCAGCTCACCACCCCTAGCGGGGGCATACAATGAGCAGTTCTTC.